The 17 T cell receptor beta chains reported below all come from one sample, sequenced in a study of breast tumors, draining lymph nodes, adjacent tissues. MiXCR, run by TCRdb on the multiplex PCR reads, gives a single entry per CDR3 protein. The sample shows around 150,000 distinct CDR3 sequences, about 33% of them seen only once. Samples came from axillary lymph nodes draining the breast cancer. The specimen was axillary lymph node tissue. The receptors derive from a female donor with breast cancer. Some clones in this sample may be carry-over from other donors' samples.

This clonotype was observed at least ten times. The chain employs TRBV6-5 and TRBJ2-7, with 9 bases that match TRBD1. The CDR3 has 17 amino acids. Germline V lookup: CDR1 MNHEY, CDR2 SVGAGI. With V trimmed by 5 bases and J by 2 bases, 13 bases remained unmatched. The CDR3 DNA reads TGTGCCAGCAGTAAGGCCCCTCCCGGGACAGGGACCTACGAGCAGTACTTC. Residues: CASSKAPPGTGTYEQYF.

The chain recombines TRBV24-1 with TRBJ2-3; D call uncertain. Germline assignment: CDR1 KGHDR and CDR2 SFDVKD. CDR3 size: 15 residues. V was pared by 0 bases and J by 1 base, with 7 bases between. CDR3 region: CATSDLQLGTDTQYF. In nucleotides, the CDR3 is TGTGCCACCAGTGATTTGCAGCTGGGCACAGATACGCAGTATTTT.

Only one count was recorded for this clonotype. CDR3 sequence reads: CASANPGQGANEQYF. The CDR3 nucleotides read TGTGCCAGCGCAAACCCGGGACAGGGGGCTAACGAGCAGTACTTC. The rearrangement links TRBV12-3 or TRBV12-4 to TRBJ2-7; 12 bases match TRBD1. J was trimmed by 5 bases and V by 8 bases; bases with no gene match: 10. The CDR3 totals 15 residues.

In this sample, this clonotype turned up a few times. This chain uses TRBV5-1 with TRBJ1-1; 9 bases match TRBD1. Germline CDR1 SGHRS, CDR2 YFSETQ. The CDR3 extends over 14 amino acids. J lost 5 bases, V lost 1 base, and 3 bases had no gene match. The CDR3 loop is CASSLTGGATEAFF. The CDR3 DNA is TGCGCCAGCAGCTTGACAGGGGGCGCAACTGAAGCTTTCTTT.

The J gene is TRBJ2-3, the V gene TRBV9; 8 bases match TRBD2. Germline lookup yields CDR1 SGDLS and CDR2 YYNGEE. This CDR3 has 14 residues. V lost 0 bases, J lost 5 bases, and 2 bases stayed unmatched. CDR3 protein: CASSVAGGRDTQYF. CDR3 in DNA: TGTGCCAGCAGCGTAGCGGGGGGGCGAGATACGCAGTATTTT.

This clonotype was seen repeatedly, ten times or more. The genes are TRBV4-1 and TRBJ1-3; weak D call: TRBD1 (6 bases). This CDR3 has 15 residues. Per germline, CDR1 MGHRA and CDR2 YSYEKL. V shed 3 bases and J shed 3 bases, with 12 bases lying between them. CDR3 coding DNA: TGCGCCAGCAGCCAGTTGACAGGACTTGGAAACACCATATATTTT. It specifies CASSQLTGLGNTIYF.

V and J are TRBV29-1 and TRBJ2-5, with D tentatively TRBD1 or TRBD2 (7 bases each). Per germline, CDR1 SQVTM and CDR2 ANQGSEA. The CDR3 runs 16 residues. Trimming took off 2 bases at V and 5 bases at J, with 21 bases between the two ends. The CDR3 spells CSVEWGGGRADETQYF. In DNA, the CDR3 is TGCAGCGTTGAATGGGGAGGGGGCAGGGCGGATGAGACCCAGTACTTC.

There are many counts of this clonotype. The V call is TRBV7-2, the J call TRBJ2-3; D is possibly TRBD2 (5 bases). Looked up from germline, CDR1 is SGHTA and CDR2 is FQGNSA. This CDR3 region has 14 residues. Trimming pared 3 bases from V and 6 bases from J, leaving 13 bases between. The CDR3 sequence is CASSFHRGLDTQYF. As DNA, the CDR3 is TGTGCCAGCAGCTTTCATCGGGGATTGGATACGCAGTATTTT.

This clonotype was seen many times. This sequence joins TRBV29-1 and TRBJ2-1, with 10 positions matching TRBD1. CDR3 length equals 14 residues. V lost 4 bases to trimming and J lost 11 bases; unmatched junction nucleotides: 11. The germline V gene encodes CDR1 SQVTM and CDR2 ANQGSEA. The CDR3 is CSVAPSRDRGQQFF. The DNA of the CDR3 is TGCAGCGTTGCCCCGTCCCGGGACAGGGGTCAGCAGTTCTTC.

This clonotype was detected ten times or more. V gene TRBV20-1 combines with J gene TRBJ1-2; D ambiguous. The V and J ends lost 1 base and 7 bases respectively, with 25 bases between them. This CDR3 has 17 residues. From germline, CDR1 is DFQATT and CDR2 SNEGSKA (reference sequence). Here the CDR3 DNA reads TGCAGTGCTAGAGTAGGTCAAGAGCCCCTCCAGCGCGGTGGCTACACCTTC. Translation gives CSARVGQEPLQRGGYTF.

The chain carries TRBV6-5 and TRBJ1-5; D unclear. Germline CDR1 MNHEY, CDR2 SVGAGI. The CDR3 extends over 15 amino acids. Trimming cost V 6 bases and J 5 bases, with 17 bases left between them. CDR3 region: CASRPPGAGHQPQHF. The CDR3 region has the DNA TGTGCCAGCAGACCACCGGGAGCCGGCCATCAGCCCCAGCATTTT.

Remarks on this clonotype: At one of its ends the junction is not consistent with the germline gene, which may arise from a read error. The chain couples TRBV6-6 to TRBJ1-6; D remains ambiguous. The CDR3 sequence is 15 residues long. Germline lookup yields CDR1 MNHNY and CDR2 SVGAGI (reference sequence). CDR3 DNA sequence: TGTGCCGGCAGCTACTCGACCAGAGGAGATTCACCCCTCCACTTT. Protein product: CAGSYSTRGDSPLHF.

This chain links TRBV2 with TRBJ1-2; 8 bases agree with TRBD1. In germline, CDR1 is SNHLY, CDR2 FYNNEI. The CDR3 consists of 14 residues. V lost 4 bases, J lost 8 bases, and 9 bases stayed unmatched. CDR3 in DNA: TGTGCCAGCAGTGTTGGGCAGGGGGCAAGGGGCTACACCTTC. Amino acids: CASSVGQGARGYTF.

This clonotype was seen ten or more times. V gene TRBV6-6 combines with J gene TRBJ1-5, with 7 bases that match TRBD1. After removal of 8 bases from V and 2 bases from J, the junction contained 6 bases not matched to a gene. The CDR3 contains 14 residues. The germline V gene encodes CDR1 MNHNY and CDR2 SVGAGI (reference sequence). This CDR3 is CASVQGQRNQPQHF. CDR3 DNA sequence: TGTGCCAGCGTTCAGGGACAGCGCAATCAGCCCCAGCATTTT.

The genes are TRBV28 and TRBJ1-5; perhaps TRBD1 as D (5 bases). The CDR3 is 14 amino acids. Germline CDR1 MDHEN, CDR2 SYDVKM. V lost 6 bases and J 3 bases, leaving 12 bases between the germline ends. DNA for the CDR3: TGTGCCAGCAGGACCGGGACTCTCAATCAGCCCCAGCATTTT. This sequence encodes CASRTGTLNQPQHF.

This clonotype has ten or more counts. The CDR3 region has the DNA TGTGCCAGTAGTATAGGGGGGGCGAACACCGGGGAGCTGTTTTTT. This codes for CASSIGGANTGELFF. The chain employs TRBV19 and TRBJ2-2, with D maybe TRBD2 (6 bases). CDR1 and CDR2 (germline): LNHDA, SQIVND (reference sequence). The CDR3 extends over 15 amino acids. Trimming removed 1 base from V and 0 bases from J, with 6 bases in between.

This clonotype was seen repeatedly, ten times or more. DNA of the CDR3: TGTGCCAGCAGTGAATGGACAGGGGGGGCCTATGGCTACACCTTC. Translation: CASSEWTGGAYGYTF. V and J are TRBV2 and TRBJ1-2; 10 nucleotides match TRBD1. The J segment lost 4 bases and the V segment lost 2 bases, leaving 4 bases of the junction unmatched. In germline, CDR1 is SNHLY, CDR2 FYNNEI. The CDR3 is 15 residues long.